This TCR beta chain was found in a study of vaccination effects on CD4 cells after COVID-19. Study details: Before any sequencing was done, the ViraFEST assay used viral peptide pools to expand antigen-specific CD4+ T cells. Regarding the study as a whole: Healthy vaccinees' vaccine-induced clones included only 1 of 255 that recognized common cold coronaviruses.

Isolating CD4+ T cells followed around nine days of culture. Neither prior SARS-CoV-2 infection nor positive nucleocapsid antibodies were present in the vaccine recipients. In the case of this clone: Its antigen is undetermined.

Data came from immunoSEQ multiplex PCR; TCRdb stores just in-frame clones and leaves some out. This sample carries 20,000 to 25,000 clones, less than 75% of them seen once, and the ten largest clones take 11%. Germline V gives CDR1 SGHRS, CDR2 YFSETQ. J gave up 2 bases and V 1 base, and 6 bases lay outside the gene matches. There are 18 residues in the CDR3. The J gene is TRBJ2-6, the V gene TRBV5-1, with TRBD2 matching 10 bases. Sequences were derived from CD4+ T cells from PBMCs cultured without peptide, sampled before COVID-19 vaccination. This sequence was found in a human donor who received a COVID-19 vaccine. The CDR3 DNA sequence: TGCGCCAGCAGCTTGTCTCCTAGCGGGGGCCCTGGGGCCAACGTCCTGACTTTC. Translated: CASSLSPSGGPGANVLTF.